One T cell receptor beta chain is described in this entry. Its antigen is not identified. CDR1 and CDR2 from the germline V gene are SEHNR and FQNEAQ (reference sequence). Trimming left V 8 bases short and J 3 bases short, with 9 bases between. The CDR3 runs 12 residues. This entry is derived from a study of blood T cells in healthy people across ages. Findings and limits, study-wide: A roughly linear fall in TCR beta diversity per million T cells was seen with increasing age.

The second PCR ran roughly 6 to 11 cycles with a sample-barcoded 5' primer and J-beta primers. Sequencing yielded, for each sample, at least 3 million paired-end reads carrying CDR3. TCRdb redid the calling of the 5' RACE reads with MiXCR, one entry per CDR3 protein. The table records fewer than 1,200,000 distinct CDR3 sequences, about 23% of them present only once. Total RNA was isolated from each sample in quantities of at least 5.5 micrograms. These data also featured in a second study, about T cells of mothers and their children.

This clonotype originated in a girl under 10 years old in good health. The material sequenced was blood. This rearrangement joins TRBV7-9 to TRBJ2-3; D is perhaps TRBD1 or TRBD2 (5 bases each). CDR3 protein: CASGTFTDTQYF. CDR3 in DNA: TGTGCCAGCGGGACCTTTACAGATACGCAGTATTTT.